These 21 T cell receptor beta chains were sequenced from one sample in a study of blood T cell repertoires in COVID-19 (TCRdb year 2020). Receptor amplification or capture employed the immunoSEQ multiplex PCR assay. TCRdb retrieved this table from immuneACCESS and kept in-frame rearrangements only. Not all clones are present; in checked studies, unresolved V genes account for under half, and no reason is known for the remainder. This sample gives 100,000 to 150,000 clones in total; 88% of them show up just once. Jointly, the top ten make up more than 1.5% of the sample. Sequencing was performed on peripheral blood. These receptors all come from a human donor in a cohort sampled during active COVID-19.

The chain recombines TRBV6-6 with TRBJ2-1; D call uncertain. The CDR3 sequence is 12 residues long. V lost 6 bases to trimming and J lost 5 bases, with 8 bases between them. Germline CDR1 is MNHNY and CDR2 is SVGAGI (reference sequence). The chain's CDR3 is CASRPSNNEQFF. CDR3 in DNA: TGTGCCAGCAGACCCAGTAACAATGAGCAGTTCTTC.

The V gene is TRBV10-3, the J gene TRBJ1-1; no reliable D call. This CDR3 spans 14 amino acids. V was trimmed by 4 bases and J by 5 bases, leaving 14 bases between them. Germline assignment: CDR1 ENHRY and CDR2 SYGVKD. The CDR3 here is CAISAIGRDTEAFF. The CDR3 coding sequence is TGTGCCATCAGTGCGATAGGGAGGGATACTGAAGCTTTCTTT.

This rearrangement joins TRBV6-5 to TRBJ1-2; D is possibly TRBD1 (5 bases). V was trimmed by 2 bases and J by 6 bases, leaving 13 bases between them. The CDR3 consists of 14 residues. Germline-derived CDR1 and CDR2 are MNHEY and SVGAGI. Here the CDR3 DNA reads TGTGCCAGCAGTTACCAGGAGCAGGGTGATGGCTACACCTTC. Amino acid sequence: CASSYQEQGDGYTF.

The chain carries TRBV19 and TRBJ1-5, with D uncertain. The CDR3 length is 14 residues. The germline V and J ends were trimmed by 5 bases and 5 bases, with 13 bases remaining between them. Looked up from germline, CDR1 is LNHDA and CDR2 is SQIVND (reference sequence). The chain's CDR3 is CASSFPRRDQPQHF. Written as DNA, the CDR3 is TGTGCCAGTAGTTTTCCCAGGCGCGATCAGCCCCAGCATTTT.

CDR3: CATSGRTGAPNQPQHF. In DNA, the CDR3 is TGTGCCACCAGCGGCAGGACAGGGGCACCTAATCAGCCCCAGCATTTT. The J gene is TRBJ1-5, the V gene TRBV15; 9 bases agree with TRBD1. The CDR3 loop spans 16 amino acids. The J segment lost 4 bases and the V segment lost 5 bases, leaving 9 bases of the junction unmatched. Per germline, CDR1 LNHNV and CDR2 YYDKDF (reference sequence).

V and J are TRBV3-1 (or the pseudogene TRBV3-2) and TRBJ1-4, with D maybe TRBD1 (6 bases). Trimming removed 1 base at V and 7 bases at J, with 10 bases between. Germline loops: CDR1 LGHDT, CDR2 YNNKEL (reference sequence). The CDR3 is made up of 14 amino acids. CDR3 bases: TGTGCCAGCAGCCAAGGGACAGCGATTGAAAAACTGTTTTTT. This gives the protein CASSQGTAIEKLFF.

This clone was found once. The rearrangement uses TRBV18 and TRBJ2-7, with TRBD2 matching 10 bases. Germline loops: CDR1 KGHSH, CDR2 LQKENI. The J segment lost 5 bases and the V segment lost 4 bases, leaving 5 bases of the junction unmatched. The CDR3 covers 14 residues. CDR3 protein: CASSRRTSGNEQYF. CDR3 bases: TGTGCCAGCTCACGACGGACTAGCGGCAACGAGCAGTACTTC.

The V and J genes are TRBV5-1 and TRBJ2-3, with 11 bases matching TRBD2. CDR1 is SGHRS and CDR2 is YFSETQ in the germline V gene. The CDR3 runs 17 residues. Losses at the gene ends were 3 bases for V and 2 bases for J; bases not matched to a gene: 8. The CDR3 DNA follows: TGCGCCAGCAGCTACTTATTTAGCGGGGGGGACACAGATACGCAGTATTTT. This sequence encodes CASSYLFSGGDTDTQYF.

This clone was counted only a few times. The rearrangement uses TRBV5-1 and TRBJ1-1; D is undetermined. The CDR3 consists of 13 residues. V lost 3 bases and J lost 1, with 7 bases in between. The V gene's germline CDR1 is SGHRS and CDR2 YFSETQ. CDR3 bases: TGCGCCAGCAGCTCCCATCCGAACACTGAAGCTTTCTTT. Amino acids: CASSSHPNTEAFF.

This clone was counted once. The chain uses TRBV29-1 and TRBJ2-1, with D possibly being TRBD2 (5 bases). Germline assignment: CDR1 SQVTM and CDR2 ANQGSEA. The V gene lost 4 bases and the J gene lost 3 bases, with 7 bases spanning the gap. The CDR3 loop spans 12 amino acids. The CDR3 nucleotides read TGCAGCGTTGGGACTCACTACAATGAGCAGTTCTTC. The encoded protein is CSVGTHYNEQFF.

This rearrangement joins TRBV11-2 to TRBJ2-7, with TRBD2 as a possible D gene (7 bases). The CDR3 loop spans 14 amino acids. With 5 bases removed from V and 5 bases from J, the gap between germline ends came to 16 bases. Germline V CDR1 and CDR2: SGHAT, FQNNGV. Written as DNA, the CDR3 is TGTGCCAGCAGCCGGGGCCGGGGGGCCGACGAGCAGTACTTC. Translating gives CASSRGRGADEQYF.

This clone was seen only once. The same CDR3 can be traced to other DNA sequences in this sample. The chain employs TRBV6-1 and TRBJ2-1; 10 bases are a match to TRBD2. V shed 1 base, J shed 3 bases, and the junction held 0 bases outside the gene matches. Germline V gene data show CDR1 as MNHNS and CDR2 as SASEGT. This CDR3 spans 15 amino acids. The DNA for the CDR3 is TGTGCCAGCAGTGAAGGACTAGCGGGCTACAATGAGCAGTTCTTC. Its protein is CASSEGLAGYNEQFF.

The chain couples TRBV6-2 or TRBV6-3 to TRBJ2-3; TRBD2 aligns across 7 bases. Losses at the gene ends were 2 bases for V and 3 bases for J; bases not matched to a gene: 2. The CDR3 is made up of 14 amino acids. The V gene's germline CDR1 is MNHEY and CDR2 SVGEGT. The CDR3 here is CASSYEGLTDTQYF. The DNA for the CDR3 is TGTGCCAGCAGTTACGAGGGACTAACAGATACGCAGTATTTT.

Only one count was recorded for this clone. J is TRBJ2-7 and V is TRBV4-1; 7 positions match TRBD1. This CDR3 is built from 17 residues. Germline CDR1 MGHRA, CDR2 YSYEKL. Trimming took 4 bases from V and 0 from J; bases not matched to a gene: 12. The CDR3 DNA is TGCGCCAGCAGCCGTACCGCACAGGGGATTAGCTCCTACGAGCAGTACTTC. Translation gives CASSRTAQGISSYEQYF.

V gene TRBV7-2 combines with J gene TRBJ1-2; a possible D gene is TRBD1 (6 bases). Germline V CDR1 and CDR2: SGHTA, FQGNSA. The CDR3 contains 17 residues. V lost 0 bases, J lost 0 bases, and 14 bases lay in between. CDR3 in amino acids: CASSLAGGLSANYGYTF. CDR3 sequence (DNA): TGTGCCAGCAGCTTAGCGGGGGGGCTCTCCGCTAACTATGGCTACACCTTC.

The J gene is TRBJ2-7, the V gene TRBV11-2; 12 bases fit TRBD2. The V gene's germline CDR1 is SGHAT and CDR2 FQNNGV. This CDR3 region has 14 residues. Trimming took 6 bases from V and 5 from J; bases not matched to a gene: 5. As DNA, the CDR3 is TGTGCCAGCAGTCGACTAGCGGGAGTTGACGAGCAGTACTTC. Protein product: CASSRLAGVDEQYF.

The genes are TRBV11-2 and TRBJ2-3; 8 bases fit TRBD2. CDR3 length equals 16 residues. The ends lost 5 bases at V and 4 bases at J; junction bases unmatched: 11. Germline values: CDR1 SGHAT, CDR2 FQNNGV. CDR3 coding DNA: TGTGCCAGCAGCCCAGAGGGCGGGGGGTCCGCAGATACGCAGTATTTT. It codes for CASSPEGGGSADTQYF.

The chain links TRBV9 to TRBJ2-1; D may be TRBD2 (6 bases). Per germline, CDR1 SGDLS and CDR2 YYNGEE. Trimming took 0 bases from V and 7 from J, leaving 8 bases between them. The length of the CDR3 is 13 residues. CDR3 bases: TGTGCCAGCAGCGTAGCGGGGAGGAATGAGCAGTTCTTC. Amino acid sequence: CASSVAGRNEQFF.

The V and J genes are TRBV5-1 and TRBJ1-1; perhaps TRBD1 as D (6 bases). The CDR3 has 15 residues. Looked up from germline, CDR1 is SGHRS and CDR2 is YFSETQ. V was pared by 6 bases and J by 0 bases, with 15 bases between. CDR3 loop: CASKDSLSMNTEAFF. In nucleotides, the CDR3 is TGCGCCAGCAAGGACAGCCTCTCCATGAACACTGAAGCTTTCTTT.

The gene calls are TRBV2 and TRBJ2-1; no firm D call. Trimming stripped 7 bases from V and 3 bases from J, with 13 bases between. Germline lookup yields CDR1 SNHLY and CDR2 FYNNEI. This CDR3 has 14 amino acids. The CDR3 DNA follows: TGTGCCAGCATGAAGGCGGAGAACTACAATGAGCAGTTCTTC. It specifies CASMKAENYNEQFF.

The chain joins TRBV5-1 to TRBJ2-3, with 7 bases identical to TRBD1. Germline CDR1 and CDR2: SGHRS and YFSETQ. CDR3 size: 14 residues. The J segment lost 4 bases and the V segment lost 3 bases, leaving 5 bases of the junction unmatched. The CDR3 DNA is TGCGCCAGCAGCTCTACAGGGGTAGCAGATACGCAGTATTTT. Its protein product is CASSSTGVADTQYF.